This T cell receptor (beta chain) appears in the sequencing data of a study of CD8+CD57+ T cells in acquired aplastic anemia. Those patients picked for sequencing had displayed CD8+CD57+ cell expansion on flow cytometry. Genomic DNA, the template, was used for profiling of the TCR beta VDJ and CDR3. One entry per CDR3 protein results from TCRdb running MiXCR on the reads. The sample contains 200,000 to 250,000 distinct CDR3 sequences, roughly 53% of which appear only once. V was trimmed by 7 bases and J by 9 bases, leaving 16 bases between them. CDR1 is WSHSY and CDR2 is SAAADI in the germline V gene. The CDR3 runs to 14 residues.

Sequencing was done on a sample of sorted CD4+, CD8+, or CD8+CD57+ T cells (not recorded which) from PBMCs. The source is a human donor with aplastic anemia. The chain is built from TRBV10-2 and TRBJ1-6; D might be TRBD1 (5 bases). CDR3 sequence reads: CASKITGEGSPLHF. As DNA, the CDR3 is TGCGCCAGCAAGATTACAGGTGAAGGTTCACCCCTCCACTTT.